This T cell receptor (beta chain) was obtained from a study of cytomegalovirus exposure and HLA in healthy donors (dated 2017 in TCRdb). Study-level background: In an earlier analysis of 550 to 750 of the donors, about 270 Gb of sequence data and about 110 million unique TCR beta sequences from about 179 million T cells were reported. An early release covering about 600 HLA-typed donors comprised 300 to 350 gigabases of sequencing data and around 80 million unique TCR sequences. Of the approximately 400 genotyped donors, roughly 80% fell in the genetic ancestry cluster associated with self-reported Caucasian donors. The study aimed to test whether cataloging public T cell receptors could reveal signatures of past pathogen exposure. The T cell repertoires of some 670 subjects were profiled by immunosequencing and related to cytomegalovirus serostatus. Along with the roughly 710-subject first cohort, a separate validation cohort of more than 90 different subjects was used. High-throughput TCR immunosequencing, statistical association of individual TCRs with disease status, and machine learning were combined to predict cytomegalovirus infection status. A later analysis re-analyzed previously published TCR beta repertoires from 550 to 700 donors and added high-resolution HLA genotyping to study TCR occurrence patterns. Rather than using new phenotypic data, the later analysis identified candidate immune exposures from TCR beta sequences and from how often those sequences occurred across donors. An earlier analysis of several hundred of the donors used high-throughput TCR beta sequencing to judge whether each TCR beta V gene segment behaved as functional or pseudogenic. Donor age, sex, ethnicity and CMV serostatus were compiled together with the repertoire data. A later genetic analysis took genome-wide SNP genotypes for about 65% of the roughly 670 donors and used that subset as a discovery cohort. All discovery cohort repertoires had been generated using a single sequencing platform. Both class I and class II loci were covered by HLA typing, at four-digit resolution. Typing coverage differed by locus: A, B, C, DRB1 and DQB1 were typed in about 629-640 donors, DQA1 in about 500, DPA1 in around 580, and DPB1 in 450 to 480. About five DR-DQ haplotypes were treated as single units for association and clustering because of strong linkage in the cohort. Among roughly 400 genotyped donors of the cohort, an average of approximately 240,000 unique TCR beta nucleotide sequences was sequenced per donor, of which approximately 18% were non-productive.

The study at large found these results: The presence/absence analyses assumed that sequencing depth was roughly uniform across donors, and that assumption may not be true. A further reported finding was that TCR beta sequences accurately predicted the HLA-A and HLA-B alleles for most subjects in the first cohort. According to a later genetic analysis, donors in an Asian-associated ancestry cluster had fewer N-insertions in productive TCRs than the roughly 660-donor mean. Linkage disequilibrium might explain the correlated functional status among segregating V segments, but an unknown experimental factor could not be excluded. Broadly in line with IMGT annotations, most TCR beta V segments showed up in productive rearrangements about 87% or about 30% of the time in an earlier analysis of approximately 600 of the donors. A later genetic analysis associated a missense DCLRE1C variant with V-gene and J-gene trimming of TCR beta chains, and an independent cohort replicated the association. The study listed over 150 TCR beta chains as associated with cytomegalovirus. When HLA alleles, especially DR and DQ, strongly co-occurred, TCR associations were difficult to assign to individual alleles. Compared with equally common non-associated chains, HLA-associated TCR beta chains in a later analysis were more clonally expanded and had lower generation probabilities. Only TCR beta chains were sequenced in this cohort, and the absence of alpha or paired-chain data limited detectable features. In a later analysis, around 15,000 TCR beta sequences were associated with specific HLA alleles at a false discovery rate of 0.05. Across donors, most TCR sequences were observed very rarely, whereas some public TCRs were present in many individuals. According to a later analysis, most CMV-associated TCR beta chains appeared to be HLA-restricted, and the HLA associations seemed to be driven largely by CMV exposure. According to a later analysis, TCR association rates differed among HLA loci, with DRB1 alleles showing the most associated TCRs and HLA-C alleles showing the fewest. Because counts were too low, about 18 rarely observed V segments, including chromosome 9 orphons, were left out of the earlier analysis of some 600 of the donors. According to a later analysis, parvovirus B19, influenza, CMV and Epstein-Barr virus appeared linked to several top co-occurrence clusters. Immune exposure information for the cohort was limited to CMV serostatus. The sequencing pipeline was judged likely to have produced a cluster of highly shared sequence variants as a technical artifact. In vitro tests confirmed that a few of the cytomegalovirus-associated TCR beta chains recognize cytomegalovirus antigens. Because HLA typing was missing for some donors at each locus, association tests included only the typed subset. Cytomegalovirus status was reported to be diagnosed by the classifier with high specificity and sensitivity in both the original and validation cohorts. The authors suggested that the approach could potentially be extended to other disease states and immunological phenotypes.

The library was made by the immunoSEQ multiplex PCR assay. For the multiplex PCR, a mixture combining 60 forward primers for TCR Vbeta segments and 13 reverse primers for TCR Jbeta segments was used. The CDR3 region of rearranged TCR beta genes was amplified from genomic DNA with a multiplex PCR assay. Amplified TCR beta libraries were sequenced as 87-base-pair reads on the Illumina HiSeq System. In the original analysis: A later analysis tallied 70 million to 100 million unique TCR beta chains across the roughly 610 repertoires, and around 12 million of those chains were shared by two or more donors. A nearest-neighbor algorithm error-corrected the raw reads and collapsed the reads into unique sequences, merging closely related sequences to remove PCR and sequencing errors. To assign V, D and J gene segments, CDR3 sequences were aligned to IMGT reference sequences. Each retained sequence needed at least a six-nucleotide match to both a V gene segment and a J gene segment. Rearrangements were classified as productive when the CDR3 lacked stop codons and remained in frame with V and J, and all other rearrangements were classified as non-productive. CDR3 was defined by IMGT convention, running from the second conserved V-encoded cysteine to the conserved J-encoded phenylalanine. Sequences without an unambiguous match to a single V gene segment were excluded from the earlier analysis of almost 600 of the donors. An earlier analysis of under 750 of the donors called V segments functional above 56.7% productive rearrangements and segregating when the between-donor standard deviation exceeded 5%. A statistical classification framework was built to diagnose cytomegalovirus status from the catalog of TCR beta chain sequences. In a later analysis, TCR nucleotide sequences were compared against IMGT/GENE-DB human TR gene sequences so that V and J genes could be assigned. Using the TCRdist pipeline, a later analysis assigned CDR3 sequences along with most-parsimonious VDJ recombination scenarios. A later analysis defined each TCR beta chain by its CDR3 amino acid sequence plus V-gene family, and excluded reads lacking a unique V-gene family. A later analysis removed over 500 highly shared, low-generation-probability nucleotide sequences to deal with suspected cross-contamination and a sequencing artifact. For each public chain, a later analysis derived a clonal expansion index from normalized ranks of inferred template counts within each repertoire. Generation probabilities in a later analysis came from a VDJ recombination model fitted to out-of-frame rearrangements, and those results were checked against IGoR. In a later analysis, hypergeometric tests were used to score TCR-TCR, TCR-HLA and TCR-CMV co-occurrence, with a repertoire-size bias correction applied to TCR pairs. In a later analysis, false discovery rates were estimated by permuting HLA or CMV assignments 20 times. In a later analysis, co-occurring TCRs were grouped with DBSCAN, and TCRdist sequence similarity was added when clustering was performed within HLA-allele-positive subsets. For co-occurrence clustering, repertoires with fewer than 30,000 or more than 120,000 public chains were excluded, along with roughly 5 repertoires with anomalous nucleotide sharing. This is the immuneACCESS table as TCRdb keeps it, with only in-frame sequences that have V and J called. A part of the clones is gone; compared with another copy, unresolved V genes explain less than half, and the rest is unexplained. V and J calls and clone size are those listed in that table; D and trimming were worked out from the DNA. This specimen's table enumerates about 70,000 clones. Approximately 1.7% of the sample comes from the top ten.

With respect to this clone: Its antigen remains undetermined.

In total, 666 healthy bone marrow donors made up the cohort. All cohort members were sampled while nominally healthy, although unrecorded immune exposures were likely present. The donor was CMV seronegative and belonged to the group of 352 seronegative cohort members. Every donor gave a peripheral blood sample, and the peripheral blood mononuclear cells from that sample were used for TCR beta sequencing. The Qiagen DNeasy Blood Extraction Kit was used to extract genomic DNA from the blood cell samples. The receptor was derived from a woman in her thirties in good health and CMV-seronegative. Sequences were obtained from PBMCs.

In nucleotides, the sequence is TGTGCCAGTAGCGTAGAGGAGGACACTGAAGCTTTCTTT. Protein translation: CASSVEEDTEAFF. Here the chain combines TRBV19 and TRBJ1-1, with no D gene named confidently. Measured from the cysteine to the phenylalanine, the CDR3 is 13 residues long. CDR3 DNA is the only sequence kept; it has 39 bases, read in frame from the first base. CDR1 and CDR2, looked up from the germline V gene (reference sequence), are LNHDA and SQIVND. V is cut by 6 bases and J by 3 bases, and the space between the germline ends is 11 bases.